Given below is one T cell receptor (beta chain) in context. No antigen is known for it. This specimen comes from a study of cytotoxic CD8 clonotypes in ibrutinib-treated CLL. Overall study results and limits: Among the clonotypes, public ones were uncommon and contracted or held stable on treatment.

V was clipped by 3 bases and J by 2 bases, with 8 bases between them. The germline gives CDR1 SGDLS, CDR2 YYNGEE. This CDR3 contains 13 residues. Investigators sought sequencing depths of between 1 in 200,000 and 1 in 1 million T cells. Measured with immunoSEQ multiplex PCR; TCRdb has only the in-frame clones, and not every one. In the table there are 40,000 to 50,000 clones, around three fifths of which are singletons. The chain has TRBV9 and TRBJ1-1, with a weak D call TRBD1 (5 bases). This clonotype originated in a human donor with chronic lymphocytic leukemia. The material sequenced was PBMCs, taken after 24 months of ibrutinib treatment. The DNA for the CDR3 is TGTGCCAGCAGCGCGACAGATAACACTGAAGCTTTCTTT. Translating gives CASSATDNTEAFF.